These 26 T cell receptor beta chains came from one sample sequenced in a study of T cell changes during pregnancy in multiple sclerosis. Measured with immunoSEQ multiplex PCR; TCRdb has only the in-frame clones, and not every one. The sample yields over 50,000 clones, about 89% seen once. The sequenced sample was peripheral blood, obtained after pregnancy. The receptors originated from a female donor with multiple sclerosis, enrolled in a pregnancy study.

This rearrangement joins TRBV6-5 to TRBJ2-7, with 9 bases fitting TRBD2. There are 16 residues in the CDR3. In germline, CDR1 is MNHEY, CDR2 SVGAGI. V lost 0 bases, J lost 9 bases, and 12 bases stayed unmatched. This chain's CDR3 is CASSYSVAESTSGQYF. The CDR3 DNA reads TGTGCCAGCAGTTACTCAGTGGCAGAATCGACTAGCGGGCAGTACTTC.

The genes are TRBV7-8 and TRBJ2-2; no reliable D call. Germline values: CDR1 SGHVS, CDR2 FQNEAQ. The CDR3 is 14 amino acids. V lost 1 base to trimming and J lost 2 bases, with 5 bases between them. The CDR3 loop is CASSLEHNTGELFF. In DNA form, the CDR3 reads TGTGCCAGCAGCTTAGAACACAACACCGGGGAGCTGTTTTTT. The entire variable domain, with the rest obtained from reference TRBV7-8 and TRBJ2-2, is as follows: GAGVSQSPRYKVAKRGQDVALRCDPISGHVSLFWYQQALGQGPEFLTYFQNEAQLDKSGLPSDRFFAERPEGSVSTLKIQRTQQEDSAVYLCASSLEHNTGELFFGEGSRLTVL.

A note on this clone: The sample holds other DNA sequences that translate to the same CDR3. The chain has TRBV2 and TRBJ1-2; the D gene is possibly TRBD1 (6 bases). Per germline, CDR1 SNHLY and CDR2 FYNNEI. The CDR3 runs to 13 residues. V gave up 2 bases and J gave up 2 bases, with 6 bases separating them. The CDR3 sequence: CASSEQGNYGYTF. As DNA, the CDR3 is TGTGCCAGCAGTGAACAGGGGAACTATGGCTACACCTTC.

The J gene is TRBJ1-3, the V gene TRBV7-9, with D possibly being TRBD1 (6 bases). V was pared by 5 bases and J by 1 base, with 15 bases between. Germline-derived CDR1 and CDR2 are SEHNR and FQNEAQ (reference sequence). This CDR3 has 16 amino acids. The CDR3 bases are TGTGCCAGCAGCGTCCGCAGGGGCGGGTCTGGAAACACCATATATTTT. It is translated as CASSVRRGGSGNTIYF.

The V call is TRBV28, the J call TRBJ1-5; TRBD1 might be the D (5 bases). The CDR3 totals 14 residues. Germline V gene lookup returns CDR1 MDHEN and CDR2 SYDVKM. The V and J ends lost 7 bases and 5 bases respectively, with 15 bases between them. The CDR3 loop reads CASNRGDSYQPQHF. The CDR3 DNA follows: TGTGCCAGCAACCGCGGGGACTCTTATCAGCCCCAGCATTTT.

V and J are TRBV9 and TRBJ2-3; possibly TRBD2 for D (5 bases). V lost 0 bases and J lost 2, with 16 bases in between. The CDR3 has 17 residues. Germline values: CDR1 SGDLS, CDR2 YYNGEE. CDR3: CASSVAGSGSLTDTQYF. The CDR3, as DNA: TGTGCCAGCAGCGTAGCCGGATCGGGGAGTCTCACAGATACGCAGTATTTT.

The CDR3 reads CASSPGIGSYEQYF. For the CDR3, the DNA is TGTGCCAGCAGCCCAGGGATTGGGTCCTACGAGCAGTACTTC. The V gene is TRBV7-3, the J gene TRBJ2-7; possible D gene TRBD1, 5 bases. Trimming removed 5 bases at V and 1 base at J, with 12 bases between. CDR1 SGHTA and CDR2 FQGTGA come from the germline V gene. This CDR3 region has 14 residues.

The chain has TRBV4-3 and TRBJ2-1; 7 bases match TRBD2. The J segment lost 4 bases and the V segment lost 0 bases, leaving 6 bases of the junction unmatched. Germline V gives CDR1 LGHNA, CDR2 YSLEER. The length of the CDR3 is 16 residues. The CDR3 loop is CASSQEIRGGYNEQFF. The CDR3 coding sequence is TGCGCCAGCAGCCAAGAAATCCGCGGGGGTTACAATGAGCAGTTCTTC.

The CDR3 nucleotides read TGTGCCAGCAGTTTAGGTCAGCGCGGCCCGAGCACAGATACGCAGTATTTT. As protein: CASSLGQRGPSTDTQYF. The chain is built from TRBV27 and TRBJ2-3; D call uncertain. This CDR3 is built from 17 residues. Per germline, CDR1 MNHEY and CDR2 SMNVEV (reference sequence). The V gene lost 2 bases and the J gene lost 0 bases, with 15 bases spanning the gap.

The chain recombines TRBV10-3 with TRBJ1-5, with TRBD1 as a possible D gene (5 bases). The CDR3 has 14 amino acids. Germline assignment: CDR1 ENHRY and CDR2 SYGVKD. Trimming removed 8 bases at V and 4 bases at J, with 15 bases between. The CDR3 region is CAISPGGRNQPQHF. The CDR3 coding sequence is TGTGCCATCTCCCCGGGGGGTCGAAATCAGCCCCAGCATTTT.

The chain uses TRBV19 and TRBJ2-2; no clear D gene. The germline V gene has CDR1 LNHDA and CDR2 SQIVND (reference sequence). V was trimmed by 7 bases and J by 2 bases, leaving 8 bases between them. This CDR3 region has 13 residues. CDR3 in amino acids: CASIQRNTGELFF. The CDR3 coding sequence is TGTGCCAGTATACAGAGAAACACCGGGGAGCTGTTTTTT. The variable domain in full, completed from reference TRBV19 and TRBJ2-2, reads DGGITQSPKYLFRKEGQNVTLSCEQNLNHDAMYWYRQDPGQGLRLIYYSQIVNDFQKGDIAEGYSVSREKKESFPLTVTSAQKNPTAFYLCASIQRNTGELFFGEGSRLTVL.

This sequence joins TRBV5-3 and TRBJ2-2; maybe TRBD1 (6 bases). TRBV5-3 is known as an ORF, though its function is uncertain. The CDR3 consists of 16 residues. Trimming shortened V by 1 base and J by 3 bases, and 13 bases separated the two germline ends. This chain's CDR3 is CARSLQGSLDTGELFF. The CDR3, as DNA: TGTGCCAGAAGCTTGCAGGGGAGTCTCGACACCGGGGAGCTGTTTTTT.

V gene TRBV4-1 combines with J gene TRBJ2-1, with TRBD2 matching 13 bases. J was trimmed by 5 bases and V by 6 bases; bases with no gene match: 4. Germline V gene lookup returns CDR1 MGHRA and CDR2 YSYEKL. The CDR3 has 15 amino acids. The CDR3 is CASRMGLAGNNEQFF. The CDR3 DNA is TGCGCCAGCAGGATGGGACTAGCGGGGAACAATGAGCAGTTCTTC.

The chain uses TRBV12-5 and TRBJ1-5; 7 bases are shared with TRBD1. CDR3 length: 19 residues. V dropped 4 bases and J dropped 4; count of bases not matched to a gene: 19. CDR1 and CDR2 from the germline V gene are LGHNT and FRNRAP. The CDR3 DNA follows: TGTGCTAGTGGTTCAATACCCGATGGCACGGCGGGACAGAATCAGCCCCAGCATTTT. Its protein product is CASGSIPDGTAGQNQPQHF.

The chain joins TRBV30 to TRBJ2-7; 8 bases are a match to TRBD1. Germline-derived CDR1 and CDR2 are GTSNPN and SVGIG (reference sequence). V trimming: 2 bases; J trimming: 3 bases; junction bases outside the gene matches: 6. The CDR3 contains 14 residues. The CDR3 nucleotides are TGTGCCTGGAGTTACGACAGGGGAGTCTACGAGCAGTACTTC. Translated: CAWSYDRGVYEQYF. The full variable domain, in which reference TRBV30 and TRBJ2-7 provide the parts outside the CDR3, is SQTIHQWPATLVQPVGSPLSLECTVEGTSNPNLYWYRQAAGRGLQLLFYSVGIGQISSEVPQNLSASRPQDRQFILSSKKLLLSDSGFYLCAWSYDRGVYEQYFGPGTRLTVT.

This chain uses TRBV10-3 with TRBJ2-3; tentatively, D is TRBD1 (5 bases). V shed 7 bases and J shed 3 bases, with 14 bases lying between them. Per germline, CDR1 ENHRY and CDR2 SYGVKD. This CDR3 contains 14 residues. In DNA form, the CDR3 reads TGTGCCATCAAAGTTGACCAGGGAACAGATACGCAGTATTTT. Encoded protein: CAIKVDQGTDTQYF.

The V call is TRBV2, the J call TRBJ1-6; D is unresolved. V lost 7 bases and J lost 6, with 19 bases in between. Germline V CDR1 and CDR2: SNHLY, FYNNEI. This CDR3 contains 16 residues. CDR3 sequence (DNA): TGTGCCAGCACGATCTCCCCCAGTGTCCTTAATTCACCCCTCCACTTT. The encoded protein is CASTISPSVLNSPLHF.

The chain combines TRBV5-8 with TRBJ1-2; no clear D. Germline CDR1 is SGHTS and CDR2 is YDEGEE. This CDR3 spans 17 amino acids. Trimming pared 4 bases from V and 0 bases from J, leaving 19 bases between. The CDR3 DNA is TGTGCCAGCAGCCGCAGCGGTGGGAGCTTAGCTAACTATGGCTACACCTTC. Translation gives CASSRSGGSLANYGYTF.

V is TRBV9 and J is TRBJ1-2; 7 nucleotides agree with TRBD1. This CDR3 contains 16 residues. Germline loops: CDR1 SGDLS, CDR2 YYNGEE. The J segment lost 2 bases and the V segment lost 2 bases, leaving 9 bases of the junction unmatched. CDR3 DNA sequence: TGTGCCAGCAGCGTGTATGACAGGGTTCCGAACTATGGCTACACCTTC. This codes for CASSVYDRVPNYGYTF.

The rearrangement joins TRBV18 to TRBJ1-5, with a possible D match to TRBD1 (6 bases). This CDR3 is 17 amino acids long. Germline V gene sequence: CDR1 KGHSH, CDR2 LQKENI. V was shortened by 3 bases and J by 1 base, with 16 bases between the two germline ends. This CDR3 reads CASSPSTGQRSNQPQHF. CDR3 nucleotide sequence: TGTGCCAGCTCACCCTCGACTGGACAGCGCAGCAATCAGCCCCAGCATTTT.

This clone showed up just once. The chain links TRBV2 to TRBJ1-6; D remains unclear. This CDR3 is 16 amino acids long. Germline V lookup: CDR1 SNHLY, CDR2 FYNNEI. Trimming removed 5 bases at V and 7 bases at J, with 18 bases between. Here the CDR3 DNA reads TGTGCCAGCAGTCAGGACTCCTGGGTAGGAAATTCACCCCTCCACTTT. It is translated as CASSQDSWVGNSPLHF.

The rearrangement joins TRBV9 to TRBJ1-5; the D is unclear. The CDR3 extends over 14 amino acids. The V end lost 0 bases, the J end lost 9 bases, and 13 bases lay between the germline ends. Germline CDR1 reads SGDLS; CDR2 reads YYNGEE. The CDR3 loop reads CASSVAASAGPQHF. The CDR3 DNA sequence: TGTGCCAGCAGCGTAGCCGCCTCAGCGGGGCCCCAGCATTTT.

The V gene is TRBV6-1, the J gene TRBJ1-4; possibly TRBD1 for D (5 bases). Trimming removed 7 bases at V and 0 bases at J, with 12 bases between. The germline V gene has CDR1 MNHNS and CDR2 SASEGT. There are 15 residues in the CDR3. The CDR3 reads CASNPGPATNEKLFF. DNA of the CDR3: TGTGCCAGCAATCCAGGGCCTGCAACTAATGAAAAACTGTTTTTT.

This clone came up once. This rearrangement joins TRBV2 to TRBJ1-2, with TRBD1 as a possible D gene (6 bases). The CDR3 has 15 residues. The germline V gene encodes CDR1 SNHLY and CDR2 FYNNEI. V gave up 4 bases and J gave up 8 bases, with 20 bases separating them. The CDR3 spells CASSAIRTAREGYTF. CDR3 bases: TGTGCCAGCAGTGCTATTCGGACAGCGCGGGAGGGCTACACCTTC.

This clone was recorded once. The chain links TRBV30 to TRBJ2-3; 7 nucleotides agree with TRBD1. Germline V gene lookup returns CDR1 GTSNPN and CDR2 SVGIG (reference sequence). This CDR3 spans 14 amino acids. The CDR3 bases are TGTGCTATCCGACAGGGTGCTAGCACAGATACGCAGTATTTT. This gives the protein CAIRQGASTDTQYF.

V is TRBV28 and J is TRBJ1-2, with D possibly TRBD1 on 6 matching bases. CDR1 and CDR2 (germline): MDHEN, SYDVKM. The CDR3 is made up of 11 amino acids. V was clipped by 7 bases and J by 10 bases, with 13 bases between them. DNA of the CDR3: TGTGCCAGCACGCGACAGGAGTTCTACACCTTC. Translated: CASTRQEFYTF.